This TCR beta chain comes out of a study of vaccination effects on CD4 cells after COVID-19. Findings of the study overall: The study got few convalescent patients and did not collect any early post-infection timepoints.

Some clones are missing from TCRdb's copy, which holds only in-frame ones; the method was immunoSEQ multiplex PCR. The sample lists over 50,000 clones; more than 70% were seen once. About this clone: What it binds is not known.

The CDR3 covers 16 residues. V lost 3 bases, J lost 6 bases, and 16 bases lay in between. The germline CDR1 and CDR2 sequences are SGHRS and YFSETQ. CD4+ T cells specific for antigen were expanded with viral peptide pools by the ViraFEST assay before sequencing. Culture proceeded for roughly ten days, and CD4+ T cells were then isolated. Each participant was administered two doses of either the BNT162b2 or the mRNA-1273 vaccine. Supplemented with about 10 IU/ml IL-2 and roughly 10 ug/ml peptides, 2 million to 2.5 million PBMC per well were kept in culture. The clonotype originates from a human donor who received a COVID-19 vaccine. V and J are TRBV5-1 and TRBJ1-6, with a possible D match to TRBD1 (5 bases). Sequencing was performed on CD4+ T cells from PBMCs cultured with HCoV-229E spike peptides, taken after COVID-19 vaccination. This chain's CDR3 is CASSSESGIPNSPLHF. The DNA of the CDR3 is TGCGCCAGCAGCTCCGAATCAGGGATCCCTAATTCACCCCTCCACTTT.